The clone carrying this T cell receptor beta chain occurred a few times. The antigen remains undetermined. The sample is drawn from a study of T-cell reconstitution after alpha-beta-depleted transplantation in children. CDR3 length equals 16 residues. Trimming cost V 4 bases and J 11 bases; bases outside gene matches: 14. Germline values: CDR1 SNHLY, CDR2 FYNNEI. General study results and limits: Alpha-beta T cells present about two months after transplant were reported to originate from several hundred expanded graft clones. Surviving recipient cells, namely T cells and thymic progenitors, were the source of high day-60 TCRbeta diversity in some patients. A year had passed since transplant, and T-cell counts and diversity by then came mostly from newly produced T cells.

Using unique molecular identifiers, the investigators prepared the TCRbeta library. One entry per CDR3 protein results from TCRdb running MiXCR on the PCR reads. Altogether fewer than 700,000 distinct CDR3 sequences are present, over 10% being singletons, with the ten largest covering 2% to 2.5%. The TCR originated in a male patient between 10 and 17 years old who had a stem cell transplant for acute myeloid leukemia, so the T cells may come from the graft donor. This chain connects TRBV2 to TRBJ1-6; 7 nucleotides line up with TRBD1. The sequencing used PBMCs, mostly from graft donor cells, collected 360 days after TCRalphabeta/CD19-depleted stem cell transplant. The DNA for the CDR3 is TGTGCCAGCAGTGGGACAGGTCATCTAATTCGGCCACCCCTCCACTTT. Its protein is CASSGTGHLIRPPLHF.